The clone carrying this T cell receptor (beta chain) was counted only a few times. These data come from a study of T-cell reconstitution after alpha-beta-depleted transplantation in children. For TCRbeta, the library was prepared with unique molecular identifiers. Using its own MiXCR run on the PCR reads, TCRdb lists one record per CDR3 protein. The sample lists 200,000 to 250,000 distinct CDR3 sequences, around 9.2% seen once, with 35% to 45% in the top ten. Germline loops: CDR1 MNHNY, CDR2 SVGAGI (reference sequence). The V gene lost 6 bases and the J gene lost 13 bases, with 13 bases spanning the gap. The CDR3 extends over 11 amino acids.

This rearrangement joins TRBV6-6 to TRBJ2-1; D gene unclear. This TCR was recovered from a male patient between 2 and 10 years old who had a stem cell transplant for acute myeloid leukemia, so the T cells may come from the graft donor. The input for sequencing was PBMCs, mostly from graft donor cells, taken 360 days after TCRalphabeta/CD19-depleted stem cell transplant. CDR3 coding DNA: TGTGCCAGCAGGTCAAGACTCGAACAGTTCTTC. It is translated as CASRSRLEQFF.